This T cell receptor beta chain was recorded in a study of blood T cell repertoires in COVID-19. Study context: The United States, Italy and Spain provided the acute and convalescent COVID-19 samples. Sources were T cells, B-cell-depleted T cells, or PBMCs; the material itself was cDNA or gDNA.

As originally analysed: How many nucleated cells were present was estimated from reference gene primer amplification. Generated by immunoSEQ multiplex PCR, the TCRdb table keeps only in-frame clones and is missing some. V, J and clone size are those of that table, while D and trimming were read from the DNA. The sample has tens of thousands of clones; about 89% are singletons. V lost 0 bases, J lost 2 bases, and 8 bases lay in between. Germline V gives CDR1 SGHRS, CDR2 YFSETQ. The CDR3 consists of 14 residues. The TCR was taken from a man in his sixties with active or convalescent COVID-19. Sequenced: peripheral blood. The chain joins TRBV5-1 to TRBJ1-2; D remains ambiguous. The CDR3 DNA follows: TGCGCCAGCAGCTTGGATTCTAACAACTATGGCTACACCTTC. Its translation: CASSLDSNNYGYTF.